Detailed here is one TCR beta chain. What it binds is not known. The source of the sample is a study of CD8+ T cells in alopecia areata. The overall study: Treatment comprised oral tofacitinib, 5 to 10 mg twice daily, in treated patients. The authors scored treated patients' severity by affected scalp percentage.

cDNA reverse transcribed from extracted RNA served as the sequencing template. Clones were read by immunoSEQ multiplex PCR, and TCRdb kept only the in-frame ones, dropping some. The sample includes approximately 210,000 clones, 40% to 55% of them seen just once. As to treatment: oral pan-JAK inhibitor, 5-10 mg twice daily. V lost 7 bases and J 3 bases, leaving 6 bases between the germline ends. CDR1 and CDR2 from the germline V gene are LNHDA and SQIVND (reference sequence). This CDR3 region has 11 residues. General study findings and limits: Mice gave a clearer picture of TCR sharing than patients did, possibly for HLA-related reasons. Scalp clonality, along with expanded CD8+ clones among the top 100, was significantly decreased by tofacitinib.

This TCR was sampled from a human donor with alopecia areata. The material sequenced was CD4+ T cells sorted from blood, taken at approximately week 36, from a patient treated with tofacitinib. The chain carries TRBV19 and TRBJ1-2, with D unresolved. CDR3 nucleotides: TGTGCCAGTACGCGCGACTATGGCTACACCTTC. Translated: CASTRDYGYTF.